The sequence of this T cell receptor (beta chain) was determined in a study of T-cell reconstitution after alpha-beta-depleted transplantation in children. For TCRbeta, the library was prepared with unique molecular identifiers. TCRdb re-called the PCR reads through MiXCR, storing one row per CDR3 protein. The table has hundreds of thousands of distinct CDR3 sequences, 16% seen once. General study points: Alpha-beta T cells present about two months after transplant were reported to originate from several hundred expanded graft clones.

This CDR3 contains 17 residues. Unmatched junction bases numbered 11, after V lost 1 base and J lost 8 bases. The germline CDR1 and CDR2 sequences are KGHDR and SFDVKD. In regard to this clonotype: Its antigen remains unknown.

This chain links TRBV24-1 with TRBJ2-1, with 9 positions matching TRBD2. Sequenced material: PBMCs, mostly from graft donor cells, taken 360 days after TCRalphabeta/CD19-depleted stem cell transplant. This receptor was taken from a male patient between 10 and 17 years old who had a stem cell transplant for acute lymphoblastic leukemia, so the T cells may come from the graft donor. CDR3 DNA sequence: TGTGCCACCAGTGATTTCCCCGCGGCGGGAGGGCCCCATGAGCAGTTCTTC. It encodes CATSDFPAAGGPHEQFF.